The present T cell receptor beta chain was sequenced within a study of T cells in Graves' hyperthyroidism and ophthalmopathy (dated by TCRdb to 2018 to 2020). At the level of the whole study: To identify distinguishing TCR V-J signatures, a discovery cohort of around 100 patients was used, comprising 43 with Graves' ophthalmopathy and approximately 57 with stable Graves' hyperthyroidism. After sampling, hyperthyroidism patients received methimazole starting at 30 mg daily, and ophthalmopathy patients received high-dose intravenous methylprednisolone. The roughly 91 discovery patients were randomly divided into training and test sets at a 7:3 ratio. Prospective prediction of ophthalmopathy was tested in an independent validation cohort consisting of roughly 19 hyperthyroidism patients and some 16 patients who later progressed to ophthalmopathy. The paper reports TCR Vbeta CDR3 sequencing of roughly 140 peripheral blood samples: some 41 ophthalmopathy, about 75 hyperthyroidism and 17 progressor patients. In several Graves' hyperthyroidism patients, the study also compared T-cell repertoires from thyroid tissue with T-cell repertoires from blood. Results the study describes overall, beyond this receptor: Sample size was not statistically predetermined, and investigators were not blinded to group allocation. In cross-validation, a model built on a 13 V-J signature told ophthalmopathy apart from stable hyperthyroidism with just under 90% sensitivity and around 84% specificity, and in testing the same model reached 80%/75%. In validation, the model predicted progression to ophthalmopathy a median of 6.5 months before onset, with roughly 70% sensitivity and roughly 77% specificity. Most expanded thyroid clonotypes (frequency above 0.001) were also detected in blood, suggesting blood repertoires may reflect thyroid immune responses.

The CDR3 goes from the cysteine to the phenylalanine over 15 residues. The CDR3 DNA has 45 bases and is translated from base 1. The germline V gene supplies CDR1 SNHLY and CDR2 FYNNEI. V is pared back by 6 bases and J by 1 base, with 16 bases lying between the germline termini. The TCR beta CDR3 regions were amplified from RNA transcripts. For the first round of RT-PCR on the TCR CDR3, the HTBI primer set was used together with the Qiagen OneStep RT-PCR kit. A second multiplex PCR round built the libraries, followed by size selection and purification. The libraries were sequenced on an Illumina HiSeq2000 using paired-end 100 bp reads. As for how the authors treated the data: Raw data were processed with SOAPnuke, discarding reads with adapters, uncalled bases, mean Phred below 15, or no exact constant-primer or identifier match. High-quality paired reads were merged using COPE v1.2.5, and each unique nucleotide sequence was defined as a clonotype. MiTCR v1.1 was used to align the clonotypes against IMGT TRBV, TRBD and TRBJ reference segments. Analysis was restricted to V-J combinations with a frequency above 0.0001, which covered 99.2% of repertoires. A TCS score was defined as the ratio between F50 (clonal expansion) and ExV (chaos), using BLOSUM62-based TCRdist between CDR3 peptides within each V-J. Welch's t-statistics and random forest reduced several hundred V-J features to under 15, which were used in a naive Bayes classifier (R e1071). The similarity between thyroid and blood repertoires was quantified using the Morisita-Horn index. Using fastp trimming at Q25 and MiXCR clonotype assembly, TCRdb reanalyzed the public sequencing data and kept in-frame beta chains. Rows with a matching CDR3 protein are joined into one entry that keeps the most common DNA and genes. What appears here as the V and J calls and clone size reflects TCRdb's work, not the paper's. The sample table shows more than 500,000 distinct CDR3 sequences, and around 45% are seen once. Jointly, the top ten make up 19% of the sample.

Any patient with an uncontrolled infection, another autoimmune disease, pregnancy or lactation was excluded. Diagnoses relied on clinical symptoms, serum thyroxine and TRAb, thyroid ultrasound and orbital computed tomography. Total RNA was extracted with Trizol reagent, and quality was checked on an Agilent 2100 Bioanalyzer. As to this clonotype: Its recognized antigen is unknown. No base quality information exists; no much larger clone differs at one position.

The rearrangement combines TRBV2 with TRBJ2-7, with TRBD2 as a weak D call on 6 bases. The source material was peripheral blood or thyroid tissue (not recorded which). The clonotype was recovered from an adult woman with Graves' disease, either hyperthyroidism or ophthalmopathy (not recorded which). The nucleotide sequence is given as TGTGCCAGCAGCGGGGGAGGATTCCCTTCCTACGAGCAGTACTTC. It encodes CASSGGGFPSYEQYF. With the rest looked up from the reference TRBV2 and TRBJ2-7 genes rather than sequenced, the full variable domain is EPEVTQTPSHQVTQMGQEVILRCVPISNHLYFYWYRQILGQKVEFLVSFYNNEISEKSEIFDDQFSVERPDGSNFTLKIRSTKLEDSAMYFCASSGGGFPSYEQYFGPGTRLTVT.